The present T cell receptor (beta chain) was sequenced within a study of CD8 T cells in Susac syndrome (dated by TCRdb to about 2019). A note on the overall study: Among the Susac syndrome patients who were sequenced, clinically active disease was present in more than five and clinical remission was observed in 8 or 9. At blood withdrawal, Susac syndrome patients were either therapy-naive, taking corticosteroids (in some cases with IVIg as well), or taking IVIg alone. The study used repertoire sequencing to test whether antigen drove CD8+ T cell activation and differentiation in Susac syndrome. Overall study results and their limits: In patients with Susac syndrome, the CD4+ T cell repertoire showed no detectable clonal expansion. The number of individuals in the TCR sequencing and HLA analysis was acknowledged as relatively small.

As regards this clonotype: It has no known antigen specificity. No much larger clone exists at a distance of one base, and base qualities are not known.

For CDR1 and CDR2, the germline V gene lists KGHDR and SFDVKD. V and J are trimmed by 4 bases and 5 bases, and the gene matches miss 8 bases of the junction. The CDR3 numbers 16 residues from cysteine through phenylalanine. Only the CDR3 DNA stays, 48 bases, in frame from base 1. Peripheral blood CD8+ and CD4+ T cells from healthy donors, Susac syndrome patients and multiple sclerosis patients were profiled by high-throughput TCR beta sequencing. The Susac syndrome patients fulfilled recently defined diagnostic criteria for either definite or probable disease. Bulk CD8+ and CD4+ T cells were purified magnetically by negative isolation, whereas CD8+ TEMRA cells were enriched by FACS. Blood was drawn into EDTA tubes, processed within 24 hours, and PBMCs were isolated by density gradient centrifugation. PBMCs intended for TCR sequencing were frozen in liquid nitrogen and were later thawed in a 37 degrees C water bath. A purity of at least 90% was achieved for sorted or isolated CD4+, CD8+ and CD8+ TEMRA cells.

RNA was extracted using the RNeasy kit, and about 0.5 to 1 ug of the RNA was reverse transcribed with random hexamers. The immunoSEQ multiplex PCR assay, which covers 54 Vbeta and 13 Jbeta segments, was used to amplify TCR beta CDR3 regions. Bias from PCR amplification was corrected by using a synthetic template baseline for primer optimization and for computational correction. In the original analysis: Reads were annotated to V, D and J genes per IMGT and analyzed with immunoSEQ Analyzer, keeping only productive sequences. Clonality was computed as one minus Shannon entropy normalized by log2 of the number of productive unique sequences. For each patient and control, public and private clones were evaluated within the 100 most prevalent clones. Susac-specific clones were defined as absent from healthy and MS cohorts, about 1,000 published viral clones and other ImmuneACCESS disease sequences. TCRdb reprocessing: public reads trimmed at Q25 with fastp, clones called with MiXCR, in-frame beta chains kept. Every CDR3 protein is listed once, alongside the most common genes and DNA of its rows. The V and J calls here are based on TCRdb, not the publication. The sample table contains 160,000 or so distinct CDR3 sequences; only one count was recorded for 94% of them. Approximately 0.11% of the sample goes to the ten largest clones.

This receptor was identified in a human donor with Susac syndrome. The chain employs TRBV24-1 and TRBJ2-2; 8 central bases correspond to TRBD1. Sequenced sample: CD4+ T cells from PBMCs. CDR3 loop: CATSDPGQGGTGELFF. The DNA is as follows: TGTGCCACCAGTGACCCTGGACAGGGCGGGACCGGGGAGCTGTTTTTT.